This T cell receptor (beta chain) appears in the sequencing data of a study of long-term antiretroviral therapy in people with HIV. CDR1 and CDR2 from the germline V gene are SGHRS and YFSETQ. V shed 9 bases and J 3 bases; nucleotides not matched to a gene: 14. This CDR3 comprises 15 residues. This clone was recorded only once. No antigen is known for it. Researchers report immunoSEQ v3.0 was run at survey level. TCRdb keeps only in-frame clones here, not all; method: immunoSEQ multiplex PCR. The sample holds 15,000 to 20,000 clones, 70% to 85% seen once. The study's findings and limits: From about 2003 to 2018, blood was obtained, possibly while participants received older ART regimens. Whichever time point was examined, clones expanded before ART dominated the repertoire. Post-ART samples showed increased diversity that remained below transplant donor control levels. Absence of data on ART adherence, viral resistance or therapy changes was noted.

The source was unsorted PBMCs, collected 0.9 years after starting antiretroviral therapy. This sequence was found in a man between 18 and 29 years old with HIV. V and J are TRBV5-1 and TRBJ1-1; 7 bases agree with TRBD1. CDR3 sequence reads: CATWTGNRGDTEAFF. The DNA for the CDR3 is TGCGCCACCTGGACAGGCAACCGAGGAGACACTGAAGCTTTCTTT. The variable domain in full, completed from reference TRBV5-1 and TRBJ1-1, reads KAGVTQTPRYLIKTRGQQVTLSCSPISGHRSVSWYQQTPGQGLQFLFEYFSETQRNKGNFPGRFSGRQFSNSRSEMNVSTLELGDSALYLCATWTGNRGDTEAFFGQGTRLTVV.